The 18 T cell receptor beta chains given below trace back to one sample, sequenced in a study of T cells expressing NK-cell markers. For each CDR3 protein, TCRdb gives one entry from its re-call of the 5' RACE reads, without DNA. The sample includes hundreds of thousands of distinct CDR3 sequences. Sequencing was done on a sample of blood T cells: a sorted CD56 or NKG2C T cell subset, CD4+ or CD8+ T cells, or bulk PBMC T cells (not recorded which). Receptor source: a man younger than 30 in good health.

V and J are TRBV25-1 and TRBJ2-1; TCRdb selects TRBD1, and the lack of DNA leaves this call unchecked. CDR1 is MGHDK, CDR2 SYGVNS, per germline. This CDR3 comprises 19 residues. The CDR3 here is CASSFSWGGQISSYNEQFF.

The chain combines TRBV7-2 with TRBJ2-7; TCRdb returns TRBD1, unconfirmable since there is no DNA. Germline V lookup: CDR1 SGHTA, CDR2 FQGNSA. The CDR3 covers 15 residues. CDR3 residues: CASYPWDGVMGEQYF. The full variable domain, rest sourced from reference TRBV7-2 and TRBJ2-7, is GAGVSQSPSNKVTEKGKDVELRCDPISGHTALYWYRQSLGQGLEFLIYFQGNSAPDKSGLPSDRFSAERTGGSVSTLTIQRTQQEDSAVYLCASYPWDGVMGEQYFGPGTRLTVT.

This rearrangement joins TRBV20-1 to TRBJ2-2; TCRdb reports TRBD2, a call that lacks DNA to check it against. This CDR3 comprises 14 residues. Per germline, CDR1 DFQATT and CDR2 SNEGSKA (reference sequence). The CDR3 sequence: CSAPRGTSSGELFF.

CDR3 protein: CSARDYSPNSEQYF. This rearrangement joins TRBV20-1 to TRBJ2-7. The CDR3 is made up of 14 amino acids. Looked up from germline, CDR1 is DFQATT and CDR2 is SNEGSKA (reference sequence).

The CDR3 reads CASSFWDKNQPQHF. The chain has TRBV12-3 or TRBV12-4 and TRBJ1-5; TCRdb designates TRBD1, a call that cannot be tested without DNA. The CDR3 is 14 amino acids.

This chain connects TRBV25-1 to TRBJ2-2; TCRdb's D call of TRBD2 is untestable without DNA. The CDR3 totals 13 residues. From germline, CDR1 is MGHDK and CDR2 SYGVNS. This chain's CDR3 is CASRGPRGGELFF.

The chain uses TRBV28 and TRBJ2-4; TCRdb calls TRBD2, which cannot be checked without DNA. There are 18 residues in the CDR3. Germline CDR1 MDHEN, CDR2 SYDVKM. CDR3 region: CASSFLLAGLRAKNIQYF.

The chain recombines TRBV6-5 with TRBJ1-3; TCRdb gives TRBD1 as the D gene, but with no DNA this cannot be confirmed. Germline loops: CDR1 MNHEY, CDR2 SVGAGI. The CDR3 covers 13 residues. The CDR3 sequence is CASRKRGGNTIYF.

The V and J genes are TRBV5-6 and TRBJ1-2; TCRdb indicates TRBD1, and absent DNA this call remains unverified. Per the germline V gene, CDR1 is SGHDT and CDR2 is YYEEEE. The CDR3 loop spans 14 amino acids. CDR3: CASNHGQGLYGYTF. The full variable domain, with the rest looked up from reference TRBV5-6 and TRBJ1-2, is DAGVTQSPTHLIKTRGQQVTLRCSPKSGHDTVSWYQQALGQGPQFIFQYYEEEERQRGNFPDRFSGHQFPNYSSELNVNALLLGDSALYLCASNHGQGLYGYTFGSGTRLTVV.

The chain employs TRBV7-7 and TRBJ2-1; the D call of TRBD2 rests on TCRdb alone, since no DNA is present to check it. The CDR3 extends over 16 amino acids. Germline CDR1 and CDR2: SSHAT and FNYEAQ (reference sequence). CDR3 sequence reads: CASSLDGRPIYNEQFF.

V gene TRBV18 combines with J gene TRBJ2-7; the TCRdb call, TRBD2, lacks DNA for checking. There are 18 residues in the CDR3. Looked up from germline, CDR1 is KGHSH and CDR2 is LQKENI. CDR3 amino acids: CASSPQGDWGLADYEQYF.

The chain employs TRBV10-3 and TRBJ1-4. The CDR3 contains 13 residues. CDR1 and CDR2 from the germline V gene are ENHRY and SYGVKD. Here the CDR3 reads CAISATETEKLFF.

V is TRBV20-1 and J is TRBJ2-1; lacking DNA, the TRBD2 call made by TCRdb goes unchecked. This CDR3 comprises 14 residues. Germline CDR1 and CDR2: DFQATT and SNEGSKA (reference sequence). CDR3 amino acids: CSARVSGEIYEQFF.

The V gene is TRBV5-5, the J gene TRBJ2-3; lacking DNA, the TRBD1 call made by TCRdb goes unchecked. The CDR3 runs to 14 residues. The V gene's germline CDR1 is SGHKS and CDR2 YYEKEE (reference sequence). CDR3 amino acids: CASSSPLDVDTQYF. The whole variable domain, remainder taken from reference TRBV5-5 and TRBJ2-3, is DAGVTQSPTHLIKTRGQQVTLRCSPISGHKSVSWYQQVLGQGPQFIFQYYEKEERGRGNFPDRFSARQFPNYSSELNVNALLLGDSALYLCASSSPLDVDTQYFGPGTRLTVL.

The chain has TRBV7-2 and TRBJ2-6; checking the TCRdb D call of TRBD1 is not possible without DNA. Germline CDR1 SGHTA, CDR2 FQGNSA. The CDR3 is made up of 15 amino acids. CDR3: CASSSRGPGANVLTF.

The gene calls are TRBV7-2 and TRBJ2-1; the D call from TCRdb, TRBD1, cannot be confirmed without DNA. Germline assignment: CDR1 SGHTA and CDR2 FQGNSA. The CDR3 has 15 residues. The CDR3 reads CASSQGALSYNEQFF. The variable domain in full, completed from reference TRBV7-2 and TRBJ2-1, reads GAGVSQSPSNKVTEKGKDVELRCDPISGHTALYWYRQSLGQGLEFLIYFQGNSAPDKSGLPSDRFSAERTGGSVSTLTIQRTQQEDSAVYLCASSQGALSYNEQFFGPGTRLTVL.

The chain employs TRBV7-8 and TRBJ1-5; the D gene TCRdb calls, TRBD1, cannot be checked with no DNA. Germline values: CDR1 SGHVS, CDR2 FQNEAQ. The CDR3 is 16 residues long. The CDR3 reads CASSLRGGRRGQPQHF.

This CDR3 is CASSLGTPKPQETQYF. J is TRBJ2-5 and V is TRBV12-3 or TRBV12-4; the D call of TRBD1 rests on TCRdb alone, since no DNA is present to check it. CDR3 length equals 16 residues.